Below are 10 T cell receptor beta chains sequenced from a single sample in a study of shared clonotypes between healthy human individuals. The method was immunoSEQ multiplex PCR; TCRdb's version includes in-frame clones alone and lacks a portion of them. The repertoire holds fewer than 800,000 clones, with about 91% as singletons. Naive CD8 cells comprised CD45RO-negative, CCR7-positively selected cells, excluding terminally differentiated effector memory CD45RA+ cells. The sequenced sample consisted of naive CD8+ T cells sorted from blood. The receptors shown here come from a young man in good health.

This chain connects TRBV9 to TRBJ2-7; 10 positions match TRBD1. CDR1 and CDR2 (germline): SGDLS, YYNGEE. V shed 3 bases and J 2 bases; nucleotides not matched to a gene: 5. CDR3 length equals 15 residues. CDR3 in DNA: TGTGCCAGCAGCGCCACCGACAGGGGGCCCTACGAGCAGTACTTC. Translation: CASSATDRGPYEQYF.

The CDR3 DNA reads as TGTGCCAGCAGTTACTCCCCTAGTGTATCCTACGAGCAGTACTTC. The encoded protein is CASSYSPSVSYEQYF. This chain uses TRBV6-5 with TRBJ2-7; no firm D call. The CDR3 length is 15 residues. The ends were cut back, 0 bases at V and 1 base at J, with 10 bases in the middle. Germline assignment: CDR1 MNHEY and CDR2 SVGAGI.

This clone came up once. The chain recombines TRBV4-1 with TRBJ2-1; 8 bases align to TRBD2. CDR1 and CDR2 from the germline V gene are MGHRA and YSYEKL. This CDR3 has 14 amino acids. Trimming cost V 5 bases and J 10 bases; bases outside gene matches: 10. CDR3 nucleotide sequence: TGCGCCAGCAGCTACTCTGACGGGGGGGGAGAGCAGTTCTTC. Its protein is CASSYSDGGGEQFF.

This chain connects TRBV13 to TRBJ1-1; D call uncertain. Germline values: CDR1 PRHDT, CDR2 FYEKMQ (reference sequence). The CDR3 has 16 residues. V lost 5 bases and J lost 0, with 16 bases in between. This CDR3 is CASSASPGSMNTEAFF. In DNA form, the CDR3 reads TGTGCCAGCAGCGCCAGCCCAGGTAGCATGAACACTGAAGCTTTCTTT.

CDR3 sequence reads: CASIGGGVLERRFGLFF. DNA of the CDR3: TGTGCCAGTATTGGGGGCGGAGTATTGGAGCGACGGTTTGGGCTGTTTTTT. The chain couples TRBV19 to TRBJ2-2; a weak D match, TRBD1 (6 bases). Germline CDR1 is LNHDA and CDR2 is SQIVND (reference sequence). V shed 7 bases and J shed 13 bases, with 31 bases lying between them. The CDR3 totals 17 residues.

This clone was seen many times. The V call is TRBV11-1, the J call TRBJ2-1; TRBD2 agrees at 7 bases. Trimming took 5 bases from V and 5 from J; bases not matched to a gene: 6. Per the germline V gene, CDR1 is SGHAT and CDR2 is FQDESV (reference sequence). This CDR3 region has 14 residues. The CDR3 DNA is TGTGCCAGCAGCAGGAGCGGGAACAACAATGAGCAGTTCTTC. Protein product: CASSRSGNNNEQFF.

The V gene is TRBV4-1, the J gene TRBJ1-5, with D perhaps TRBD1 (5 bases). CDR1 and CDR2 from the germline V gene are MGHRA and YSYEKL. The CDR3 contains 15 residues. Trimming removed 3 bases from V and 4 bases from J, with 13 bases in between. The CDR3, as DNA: TGCGCCAGCAGCCACGATAGGACATCAAATCAGCCCCAGCATTTT. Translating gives CASSHDRTSNQPQHF.

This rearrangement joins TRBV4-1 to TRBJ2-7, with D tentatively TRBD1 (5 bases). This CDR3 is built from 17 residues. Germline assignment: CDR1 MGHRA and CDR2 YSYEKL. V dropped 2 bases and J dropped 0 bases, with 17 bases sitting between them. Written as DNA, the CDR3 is TGCGCCAGCAGCCAATCTGCAGTTGGGGCCGCCTCCTACGAGCAGTACTTC. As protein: CASSQSAVGAASYEQYF.

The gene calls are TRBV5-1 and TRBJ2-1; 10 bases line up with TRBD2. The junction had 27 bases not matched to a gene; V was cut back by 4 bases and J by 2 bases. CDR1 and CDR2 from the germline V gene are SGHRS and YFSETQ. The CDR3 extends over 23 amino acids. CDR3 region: CASSPPRVSAQREGRSPYNEQFF. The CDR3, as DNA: TGCGCCAGCAGCCCCCCCCGGGTTTCGGCTCAGCGGGAGGGCCGTAGTCCCTACAATGAGCAGTTCTTC.

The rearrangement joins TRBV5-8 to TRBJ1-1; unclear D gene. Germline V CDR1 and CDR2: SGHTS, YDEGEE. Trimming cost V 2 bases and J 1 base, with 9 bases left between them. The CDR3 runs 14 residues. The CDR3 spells CASSFLGANTEAFF. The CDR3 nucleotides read TGTGCCAGCAGCTTTTTAGGCGCGAACACTGAAGCTTTCTTT. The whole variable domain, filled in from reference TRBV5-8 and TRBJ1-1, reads EAGVTQSPTHLIKTRGQQATLRCSPISGHTSVYWYQQALGLGLQFLLWYDEGEERNRGNFPPRFSGRQFPNYSSELNVNALELEDSALYLCASSFLGANTEAFFGQGTRLTVV.